A single sample is the source of the 19 T cell receptor beta chains below, sequenced in a study of T cell responses to AZD1222 COVID-19 vaccine (dated by TCRdb to the early 2020s). Taken with the paper, the label for time point translates to: baseline before first vaccination. Library prep was done by the immunoSEQ multiplex PCR assay. Imported from immuneACCESS, the table was reduced by TCRdb to in-frame sequences with V and J called. These copies leave out some clones; in studies compared against another copy, an unresolved V gene accounts for under half, and the cause of the remainder is not known. This sample holds 150,000 to 180,000 clones; more than 75% were observed only once. The ten largest account for over 15% of the sample. The sequences come from peripheral blood, collected on day 0 of AZD1222 vaccination. The receptor source for this set is an adult in good health.

This clone was detected a few times. V gene TRBV5-1 combines with J gene TRBJ2-2; D may be TRBD1 (6 bases). This CDR3 contains 14 residues. Trimming took 3 bases from V and 4 from J, leaving 10 bases between them. Per germline, CDR1 SGHRS and CDR2 YFSETQ. The CDR3 here is CASSYTGPTGELFF. As DNA, the CDR3 is TGCGCCAGCAGCTACACAGGGCCCACCGGGGAGCTGTTTTTT. Looking up the rest from reference TRBV5-1 and TRBJ2-2 gives the full variable domain: KAGVTQTPRYLIKTRGQQVTLSCSPISGHRSVSWYQQTPGQGLQFLFEYFSETQRNKGNFPGRFSGRQFSNSRSEMNVSTLELGDSALYLCASSYTGPTGELFFGEGSRLTVL.

CDR3 residues: CASSLFTGVGANVLTF. The CDR3 bases are TGTGCCAGCAGTTTATTTACAGGGGTCGGGGCCAACGTCCTGACTTTC. The rearrangement joins TRBV27 to TRBJ2-6; TRBD1 aligns across 7 bases. This CDR3 is 16 amino acids long. The J segment lost 4 bases and the V segment lost 1 base, leaving 4 bases of the junction unmatched. In germline, CDR1 is MNHEY, CDR2 SMNVEV (reference sequence).

The rearrangement uses TRBV24-1 and TRBJ1-5; D ambiguous. Trimming stripped 3 bases from V and 7 bases from J, with 6 bases between. The CDR3 runs to 12 residues. Germline V gene lookup returns CDR1 KGHDR and CDR2 SFDVKD. CDR3 amino acids: CATSDPEQPQHF. CDR3 DNA: TGTGCCACCAGTGATCCTGAGCAGCCCCAGCATTTT.

This clone was seen more than once but under ten times. The J gene is TRBJ2-1, the V gene TRBV30, with 12 bases matching TRBD2. Germline CDR1 and CDR2: GTSNPN and SVGIG (reference sequence). The junction had 10 bases not matched to a gene; V was cut back by 1 base and J by 6 bases. The CDR3 has 17 residues. The CDR3 sequence: CAWSAFKLAGGRNEQFF. The DNA of the CDR3 is TGTGCCTGGAGTGCTTTTAAACTAGCGGGAGGCCGCAATGAGCAGTTCTTC.

V gene TRBV10-2 combines with J gene TRBJ2-3, with D tentatively TRBD2 (5 bases). The V end lost 8 bases, the J end lost 6 bases, and 12 bases lay between the germline ends. Germline V gives CDR1 WSHSY, CDR2 SAAADI. This CDR3 spans 12 amino acids. As DNA, the CDR3 is TGCGCCAGCGGGAGATTATTGGATACGCAGTATTTT. Its translation: CASGRLLDTQYF.

The chain has TRBV24-1 and TRBJ2-3; D remains ambiguous. The CDR3 is 15 residues long. Germline assignment: CDR1 KGHDR and CDR2 SFDVKD. V was shortened by 1 base and J by 1 base, with 8 bases between the two germline ends. CDR3 amino acids: CATSDFVGGTDTQYF. The CDR3 nucleotides are TGTGCCACCAGTGATTTTGTGGGCGGCACAGATACGCAGTATTTT.

CDR3 amino acids: CASSGRGGRYSGNTIYF. The CDR3 coding sequence is TGTGCCAGCAGCGGCCGCGGCGGGCGTTACTCTGGAAACACCATATATTTT. V and J are TRBV9 and TRBJ1-3; no reliable D call. The V gene's germline CDR1 is SGDLS and CDR2 YYNGEE. Trimming took off 3 bases at V and 0 bases at J, with 16 bases between the two ends. The CDR3 consists of 17 residues.

The genes are TRBV7-2 and TRBJ2-1; D may be TRBD1 (6 bases). Germline-derived CDR1 and CDR2 are SGHTA and FQGNSA. This CDR3 is built from 17 residues. The V and J ends lost 1 base and 1 base respectively, with 14 bases between them. CDR3 bases: TGTGCCAGCAGCTTAGTCGTGGGGGCCGGATCCTACAATGAGCAGTTCTTC. This codes for CASSLVVGAGSYNEQFF.

The gene calls are TRBV5-4 and TRBJ2-5, with TRBD2 matching over 10 bases. The CDR3 spans 17 residues. Germline-derived CDR1 and CDR2 are SGHNT and YYREEE (reference sequence). Unmatched junction bases numbered 9, after V lost 0 bases and J lost 4 bases. The CDR3 reads CASSLARASGGPETQYF. The CDR3 bases are TGTGCCAGCAGCTTGGCCCGGGCTAGCGGGGGTCCAGAGACCCAGTACTTC.

The chain carries TRBV7-3 and TRBJ2-3, with a tentative D call TRBD2 (6 bases). Trimming stripped 4 bases from V and 7 bases from J, with 15 bases between. The CDR3 length is 14 residues. From germline, CDR1 is SGHTA and CDR2 FQGTGA. This CDR3 reads CASSSWDSSNTQYF. Here the CDR3 DNA reads TGTGCCAGCAGCTCATGGGACTCCTCAAATACGCAGTATTTT.

CDR3: CASCLLAGQNTGELFF. The DNA of the CDR3 is TGTGCCAGCTGCCTACTAGCGGGGCAGAACACCGGGGAGCTGTTTTTT. The chain links TRBV3-1 (or the pseudogene TRBV3-2) to TRBJ2-2; 10 bases line up with TRBD2. CDR1 and CDR2 from the germline V gene are LGHDT and YNNKEL (reference sequence). This CDR3 has 16 residues. Trimming at V came to 8 bases and at J to 1 base, leaving 7 bases not matched to a gene.

The rearrangement uses TRBV23-1 and TRBJ2-7, with 8 nucleotides matching TRBD2. TRBV23-1 is known as an ORF, though its function is uncertain. The V gene end was trimmed by 0 bases and the J gene end by 6 bases; junction bases not matched to a gene: 4. CDR3 length equals 14 residues. The CDR3 reads CASSQSTRGGEQYF. CDR3 nucleotide sequence: TGCGCCAGCAGTCAATCGACCCGGGGGGGCGAGCAGTACTTC.

The chain combines TRBV5-8 with TRBJ1-1; D is unresolved. The CDR3 has 13 amino acids. CDR1 is SGHTS and CDR2 is YDEGEE in the germline V gene. V lost 2 bases and J lost 12, with 17 bases in between. The CDR3, as DNA: TGTGCCAGCAGCTTTAGCCAGGCAGAGCGGTCTTTCTTT. It encodes CASSFSQAERSFF.

The V gene is TRBV5-1, the J gene TRBJ2-2; the match to TRBD2 covers 9 bases. CDR1 SGHRS and CDR2 YFSETQ come from the germline V gene. The CDR3 length is 14 residues. The J segment lost 7 bases and the V segment lost 7 bases, leaving 8 bases of the junction unmatched. In nucleotides, the CDR3 is TGCGCCAGCCAAGGCGGGGGGGCCAGCGGGGAGCTGTTTTTT. Protein product: CASQGGGASGELFF.

This rearrangement joins TRBV7-8 to TRBJ1-2; D perhaps matches TRBD1 (5 bases). The CDR3 covers 15 residues. CDR1 and CDR2 (germline): SGHVS, FQNEAQ. The ends were cut back, 5 bases at V and 4 bases at J, with 17 bases in the middle. The CDR3: CASSAGGPPGYGYTF. In nucleotides, the CDR3 is TGTGCCAGCAGCGCCGGGGGACCACCCGGCTATGGCTACACCTTC.

This clone was detected a few times. The gene calls are TRBV5-6 and TRBJ2-3; 7 nucleotides match TRBD1. The CDR3 totals 16 residues. V shed 2 bases and J 5 bases; nucleotides not matched to a gene: 11. In germline, CDR1 is SGHDT, CDR2 YYEEEE. The CDR3 here is CASSLGTGVARDTQYF. In nucleotides, the CDR3 is TGTGCCAGCAGCTTAGGAACAGGGGTCGCAAGAGATACGCAGTATTTT.

The chain has TRBV9 and TRBJ1-4; weak D call: TRBD1 (6 bases). The CDR3 is 14 residues long. Germline CDR1 SGDLS, CDR2 YYNGEE. V was clipped by 0 bases and J by 6 bases, with 9 bases between them. The CDR3 region has the DNA TGTGCCAGCAGCGTAGGGGACATCGATGAAAAACTGTTTTTT. Residues: CASSVGDIDEKLFF.

This chain joins TRBV9 and TRBJ2-1, with TRBD1 identical over 7 bases. This CDR3 has 15 amino acids. The germline gives CDR1 SGDLS, CDR2 YYNGEE. V gave up 4 bases and J gave up 8 bases; unmatched junction bases: 12. The CDR3 loop is CASSPPTGSEDEQFF. DNA for the CDR3: TGTGCCAGCAGCCCGCCGACAGGGTCGGAGGATGAGCAGTTCTTC. Full variable domain (missing parts from reference TRBV9 and TRBJ2-1): DSGVTQTPKHLITATGQRVTLRCSPRSGDLSVYWYQQSLDQGLQFLIQYYNGEERAKGNILERFSAQQFPDLHSELNLSSLELGDSALYFCASSPPTGSEDEQFFGPGTRLTVL.

This chain joins TRBV6-2 or TRBV6-3 and TRBJ2-5; 12 positions agree with TRBD2. CDR1 MNHEY and CDR2 SVGEGT come from the germline V gene. The length of the CDR3 is 15 residues. V was pared by 2 bases and J by 5 bases, with 3 bases of the junction left unmatched. The CDR3 DNA reads as TGTGCCAGCAGTTACCTAGCGGGGGGGCCGGAGACCCAGTACTTC. Protein product: CASSYLAGGPETQYF.